Listed here are 28 T cell receptor beta chains from one sample, sequenced in a study of T cell responses to AZD1222 COVID-19 vaccine. Produced via immunoSEQ multiplex PCR; TCRdb's table is partial and in-frame only. There are some 150,000 clones in the sample; 85% to 95% occur only once, and 1.3% lies in the top ten. Sample: peripheral blood, taken on day 0 of AZD1222 vaccination. These receptors were taken from an adult in good health.

The chain couples TRBV6-5 to TRBJ1-5; no definite D call. The germline gives CDR1 MNHEY, CDR2 SVGAGI. This CDR3 comprises 13 residues. V gave up 0 bases and J gave up 9 bases, with 9 bases separating them. CDR3 sequence reads: CASSYSGLAPQHF. DNA of the CDR3: TGTGCCAGCAGTTACTCAGGGCTTGCGCCCCAGCATTTT.

The rearrangement joins TRBV3-1 (or the pseudogene TRBV3-2) to TRBJ1-1; D ambiguous. Germline V gives CDR1 LGHDT, CDR2 YNNKEL (reference sequence). This CDR3 has 14 residues. Between the trimmed V and J ends, which lost 3 bases and 4 bases, there was a span of 12 bases. CDR3 nucleotides: TGTGCCAGCAGCCATGACCTGGCGGGCACTGAAGCTTTCTTT. Amino acid sequence: CASSHDLAGTEAFF.

V and J are TRBV5-1 and TRBJ2-2; TRBD1 or TRBD2 may be the D gene (5 bases each). V was shortened by 4 bases and J by 4 bases, with 14 bases between the two germline ends. Germline loops: CDR1 SGHRS, CDR2 YFSETQ. The CDR3 loop spans 15 amino acids. DNA of the CDR3: TGCGCCAGCAGCCCCGGACTGGGGGTCACCGGGGAGCTGTTTTTT. Translation: CASSPGLGVTGELFF.

The chain has TRBV2 and TRBJ1-2, with 9 bases matching TRBD1. The CDR3 loop spans 15 amino acids. V shed 1 base and J 2 bases; nucleotides not matched to a gene: 2. The V gene's germline CDR1 is SNHLY and CDR2 FYNNEI. The CDR3 nucleotides are TGTGCCAGCAGTGAAGGGACAGGGGAGAACTATGGCTACACCTTC. It codes for CASSEGTGENYGYTF.

The chain is built from TRBV6-1 and TRBJ2-7, with D maybe TRBD1 (6 bases). Germline V lookup: CDR1 MNHNS, CDR2 SASEGT. Trimming took off 0 bases at V and 2 bases at J, with 20 bases between the two ends. This CDR3 region has 18 residues. DNA for the CDR3: TGTGCCAGCAGTGAAGCTTGGGGAGACAGGCATCCTCCCTACGAGCAGTACGTC. The encoded protein is CASSEAWGDRHPPYEQYV.

The chain is built from TRBV29-1 and TRBJ2-2, with 7 nucleotides matching TRBD2. The CDR3 totals 16 residues. Germline values: CDR1 SQVTM, CDR2 ANQGSEA. Trimming took 7 bases from V and 1 from J; bases not matched to a gene: 12. The CDR3 spells CSAEGGASGNTGELFF. CDR3 coding DNA: TGCAGCGCCGAAGGAGGGGCTAGCGGGAACACCGGGGAGCTGTTTTTT.

This clone occurred once. The CDR3 sequence: CASRKRDRASYEQYV. CDR3 DNA sequence: TGCGCCAGCAGGAAGCGGGACAGGGCCTCCTACGAGCAGTACGTC. The chain is built from TRBV23-1 and TRBJ2-7; TRBD1 aligns across 9 bases. TRBV23-1 is recorded as an ORF, its role being uncertain. V was clipped by 6 bases and J by 0 bases; unmatched bases: 6. The CDR3 consists of 15 residues.

The rearrangement joins TRBV10-2 to TRBJ2-3; 7 bases match TRBD2. The CDR3 sequence is 16 residues long. V dropped 6 bases and J dropped 2; count of bases not matched to a gene: 11. CDR1 is WSHSY and CDR2 is SAAADI in the germline V gene. CDR3 amino acids: CASRRTAGLITDTQYF. Written as DNA, the CDR3 is TGCGCCAGCAGGAGAACAGCGGGGCTGATCACAGATACGCAGTATTTT.

This clone has a single count. Other DNA sequences in this sample translate to the same CDR3. V gene TRBV7-2 combines with J gene TRBJ2-3, with 11 bases lining up with TRBD1. This CDR3 region has 14 residues. Germline CDR1 SGHTA, CDR2 FQGNSA. V shed 5 bases and J 4 bases; nucleotides not matched to a gene: 2. CDR3 coding DNA: TGTGCCAGCAGCCGGACAGGGGGCCCAGATACGCAGTATTTT. It yields the protein CASSRTGGPDTQYF.

V gene TRBV5-1 combines with J gene TRBJ1-5; TRBD1 is a possible D gene (5 bases). This CDR3 is 15 amino acids long. Trimming took 0 bases from V and 4 from J, leaving 11 bases between them. Germline values: CDR1 SGHRS, CDR2 YFSETQ. CDR3 coding DNA: TGCGCCAGCAGCTTGGATCTGGGGGGGAATCAGCCCCAGCATTTT. It translates to CASSLDLGGNQPQHF.

CDR3 nucleotide sequence: TGTGCCAGCAGGGATAGAACAGGGTTCGGTCAGCCCCAGCATTTT. It translates to CASRDRTGFGQPQHF. J is TRBJ1-5 and V is TRBV2, with D possibly being TRBD1 (6 bases). Trimming removed 6 bases at V and 6 bases at J, with 18 bases between. Germline values: CDR1 SNHLY, CDR2 FYNNEI. The CDR3 has 15 amino acids.

The chain employs TRBV2 and TRBJ2-5; D call uncertain. CDR3 length: 15 residues. CDR1 and CDR2 (germline): SNHLY, FYNNEI. The germline V and J ends were trimmed by 4 bases and 3 bases, with 15 bases remaining between them. The CDR3 nucleotides are TGTGCCAGCAGTGTGCTGGGGTCAATTGAAGAGACCCAGTACTTC. Translation: CASSVLGSIEETQYF.

This clone was picked up one time. The chain carries TRBV3-1 (or the pseudogene TRBV3-2) and TRBJ2-5, with D unclear. From germline, CDR1 is LGHDT and CDR2 YNNKEL (reference sequence). CDR3 length: 20 amino acids. Deletions cut 2 bases from V and 1 base from J, with 26 bases between. This chain's CDR3 is CASSQLSAGLALPIQETQYF. In nucleotides, the CDR3 is TGTGCCAGCAGCCAATTAAGTGCCGGGTTGGCTCTTCCAATCCAAGAGACCCAGTACTTC.

V gene TRBV27 combines with J gene TRBJ1-1; tentatively, D is TRBD1 (5 bases). V was clipped by 2 bases and J by 3 bases, with 16 bases between them. CDR3 length equals 16 residues. The germline V gene encodes CDR1 MNHEY and CDR2 SMNVEV (reference sequence). This CDR3 reads CASSLNRTRVHTEAFF. CDR3 DNA sequence: TGTGCCAGCAGTTTAAACCGGACCAGGGTTCACACTGAAGCTTTCTTT.

The chain has TRBV7-8 and TRBJ2-3; D not resolved. Germline V gives CDR1 SGHVS, CDR2 FQNEAQ. Deletions cut 5 bases from V and 7 bases from J, with 7 bases between. This CDR3 region has 11 residues. This CDR3 reads CASSPINTQYF. The CDR3 DNA reads as TGTGCCAGCAGCCCCATAAATACGCAGTATTTT.

This chain uses TRBV29-1 with TRBJ2-1; 8 bases align to TRBD1. After removal of 4 bases from V and 7 bases from J, the junction contained 9 bases not matched to a gene. Per germline, CDR1 SQVTM and CDR2 ANQGSEA. The CDR3 covers 14 residues. The CDR3 protein is CSVGMTGDGNEQFF. Here the CDR3 DNA reads TGCAGCGTTGGGATGACAGGGGACGGGAATGAGCAGTTCTTC.

The rearrangement uses TRBV18 and TRBJ2-2; D gene ambiguous. Trimming took 3 bases from V and 0 from J, leaving 8 bases between them. Germline V gene lookup returns CDR1 KGHSH and CDR2 LQKENI. The CDR3 length is 15 residues. CDR3 coding DNA: TGTGCCAGCTCACCTAACACCGCGAACACCGGGGAGCTGTTTTTT. Its protein product is CASSPNTANTGELFF.

The chain has TRBV5-8 and TRBJ2-7, with 10 bases identical to TRBD2. Germline V lookup: CDR1 SGHTS, CDR2 YDEGEE. The V and J ends lost 1 base and 6 bases, in that order; junction bases with no gene match: 1. The CDR3 is made up of 13 amino acids. CDR3 nucleotides: TGTGCCAGCAGCTTGTGGACTAGCGGCGAGCAGTACGTC. This gives the protein CASSLWTSGEQYV.

This sequence joins TRBV7-9 and TRBJ1-5; D is perhaps TRBD1 (6 bases). The CDR3 runs to 12 residues. Trimming stripped 4 bases from V and 7 bases from J, with 8 bases between. Germline loops: CDR1 SEHNR, CDR2 FQNEAQ (reference sequence). CDR3 protein: CASSSRGQPQHF. CDR3 in DNA: TGTGCCAGCAGCTCCAGGGGACAGCCCCAGCATTTT.

V is TRBV2 and J is TRBJ2-1; tentative D call: TRBD2 (6 bases). The V and J ends lost 3 bases and 4 bases respectively, with 19 bases between them. CDR3 length equals 17 residues. The germline V gene has CDR1 SNHLY and CDR2 FYNNEI. The CDR3 DNA sequence: TGTGCCAGCAGTGATAATCTGGGGGGAATGGATTACAATGAGCAGTTCTTC. This gives the protein CASSDNLGGMDYNEQFF.

The chain recombines TRBV10-1 with TRBJ1-1, with D unresolved. Germline values: CDR1 WNHNN, CDR2 SYGVQD (reference sequence). The CDR3 is 14 amino acids. V lost 0 bases and J 4 bases, leaving 9 bases between the germline ends. This CDR3 is CASSESGRTTEAFF. The CDR3 nucleotides read TGCGCCAGCAGTGAGTCGGGCCGGACCACTGAAGCTTTCTTT.

The chain employs TRBV18 and TRBJ2-7; 9 bases line up with TRBD1. The length of the CDR3 is 12 residues. Trimming removed 6 bases from V and 4 bases from J; junction bases left unmatched: 1. Germline CDR1 reads KGHSH; CDR2 reads LQKENI. The DNA of the CDR3 is TGTGCCAGCTCGGGGACAGGGTACGAGCAGTACGTC. Encoded protein: CASSGTGYEQYV.

The chain combines TRBV7-7 with TRBJ2-2; 9 nucleotides line up with TRBD2. CDR1 is SSHAT, CDR2 FNYEAQ, per germline (reference sequence). V shed 8 bases, J shed 1 base, and the junction held 8 bases outside the gene matches. This CDR3 is 16 amino acids long. CDR3 sequence: CASGPLAGLNTGELFF. DNA of the CDR3: TGTGCCAGCGGCCCCCTAGCGGGGTTGAACACCGGGGAGCTGTTTTTT.

The chain recombines TRBV4-1 with TRBJ1-2; D not resolved. Germline V gives CDR1 MGHRA, CDR2 YSYEKL. CDR3 length: 15 residues. V lost 5 bases to trimming and J lost 9 bases, with 22 bases between them. For the CDR3, the DNA is TGCGCCAGCAGCGAGGCGGCGCGCTTTCTAGAGAGCTACACCTTC. It specifies CASSEAARFLESYTF.

This chain links TRBV5-4 with TRBJ2-1; D not resolved. The CDR3 sequence is 11 residues long. Germline loops: CDR1 SGHNT, CDR2 YYREEE (reference sequence). V was pared by 6 bases and J by 7 bases, with 8 bases between. The CDR3 DNA reads TGTGCCAGCACCCTCGGGAATGAGCAGTTCTTC. Translated, it gives CASTLGNEQFF. Variable domain in full (rest from reference TRBV5-4 and TRBJ2-1): ETGVTQSPTHLIKTRGQQVTLRCSSQSGHNTVSWYQQALGQGPQFIFQYYREEENGRGNFPPRFSGLQFPNYSSELNVNALELDDSALYLCASTLGNEQFFGPGTRLTVL.

The chain couples TRBV7-9 to TRBJ2-5; 7 nucleotides align to TRBD2. Germline loops: CDR1 SEHNR, CDR2 FQNEAQ (reference sequence). CDR3 size: 15 residues. V lost 4 bases and J lost 5; bases outside the gene matches: 10. DNA for the CDR3: TGTGCCAGCAGCTCTAGATCGACTAGCAGGGAGACCCAGTACTTC. Protein product: CASSSRSTSRETQYF.

V and J are TRBV6-5 and TRBJ1-3; D is unclear. From germline, CDR1 is MNHEY and CDR2 SVGAGI. V shed 8 bases and J shed 3 bases, with 14 bases lying between them. This CDR3 contains 14 residues. CDR3 in amino acids: CASGRAAVGNTIYF. The CDR3 nucleotides are TGTGCCAGCGGGCGGGCGGCCGTTGGAAACACCATATATTTT.

The chain combines TRBV18 with TRBJ1-1; 10 nucleotides agree with TRBD1. Trimming at V came to 0 bases and at J to 6 bases, leaving 4 bases not matched to a gene. The CDR3 is made up of 15 amino acids. Germline CDR1 KGHSH, CDR2 LQKENI. CDR3 in amino acids: CASSPPTGGRAEAFF. The DNA of the CDR3 is TGTGCCAGCTCACCACCGACAGGGGGCCGGGCTGAAGCTTTCTTT.